The clone carrying this T cell receptor beta chain was seen once. In the original workflow: Estimates of nucleated cell counts were drawn from the amplification of reference gene primers. Repertoires were generated with immunoSEQ multiplex PCR, while TCRdb's copy carries only in-frame clones and drops some. Clonal size and the V and J genes are those of that table, whereas D and trimming came from the DNA. The sample consists of a few hundred thousand clones, roughly 80% of them appearing once. The CDR3 is 16 amino acids. Per germline, CDR1 LNHDA and CDR2 SQIVND (reference sequence). The V end lost 5 bases, the J end lost 6 bases, and 20 bases lay between the germline ends. This specimen belongs to a study of blood T cell repertoires in COVID-19. Study in general: The study drew acute and convalescent COVID-19 samples from the United States, Italy and Spain.

The V and J genes are TRBV19 and TRBJ1-5; D uncertain. The clonotype originates from a woman younger than 30 with acute or convalescent COVID-19. Sequencing used peripheral blood. The CDR3 DNA sequence: TGTGCCAGTAGTGCGGGTCAGAAATATGAGGGTCAGCCCCAGCATTTT. Amino acids: CASSAGQKYEGQPQHF.